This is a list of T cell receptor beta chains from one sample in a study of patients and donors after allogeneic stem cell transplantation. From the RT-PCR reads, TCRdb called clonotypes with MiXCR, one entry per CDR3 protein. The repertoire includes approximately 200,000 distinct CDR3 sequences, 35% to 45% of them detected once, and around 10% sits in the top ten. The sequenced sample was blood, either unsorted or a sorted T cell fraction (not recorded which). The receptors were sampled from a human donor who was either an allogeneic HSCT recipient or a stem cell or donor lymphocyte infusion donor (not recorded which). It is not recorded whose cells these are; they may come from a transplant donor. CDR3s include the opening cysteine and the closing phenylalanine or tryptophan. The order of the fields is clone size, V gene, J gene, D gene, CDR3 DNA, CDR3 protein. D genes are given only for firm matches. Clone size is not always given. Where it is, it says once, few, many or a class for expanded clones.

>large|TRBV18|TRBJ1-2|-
TGTGCCAGCCACCGGGAGGCTAACTATGGCTACACCTTC
CASHREANYGYTF
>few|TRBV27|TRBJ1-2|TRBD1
TGTGCCAGCAGTTATCGACAGGGTGGCTATGGCTACACCTTC
CASSYRQGGYGYTF
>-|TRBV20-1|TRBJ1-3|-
TGCAGTGCTAGAGACTCATCAGGGATGAACACCATATATTTT
CSARDSSGMNTIYF
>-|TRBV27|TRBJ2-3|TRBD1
TGTGCCACCTGGACAGGGGACACAGATACGCAGTATTTT
CATWTGDTDTQYF
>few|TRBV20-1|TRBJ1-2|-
TGCAGTGCAAAGACCGGACGGCCCTATGGCTACACCTTC
CSAKTGRPYGYTF
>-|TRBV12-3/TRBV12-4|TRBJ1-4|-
TGTGCCAGCACCATTCGGGCGAGTGAAAAACTGTTTTTT
CASTIRASEKLFF
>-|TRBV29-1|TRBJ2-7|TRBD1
TGCAGCGTCGGGACAGGGGGCTTGTACGAGCAGTACTTC
CSVGTGGLYEQYF
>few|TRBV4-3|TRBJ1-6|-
TGCGCCAGCAGCCAAGTTGGGGGCGCCGGTTCACCCCTCCACTTT
CASSQVGGAGSPLHF
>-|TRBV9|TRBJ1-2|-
TGTGCCAGCAGCCCCGGCAGGGGTCTCCCAGCGGGCTACACCTTC
CASSPGRGLPAGYTF
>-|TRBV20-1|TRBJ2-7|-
TGCAGTGCTCACAAGGGGACTGCCGAGTACGAGCAGTACTTC
CSAHKGTAEYEQYF
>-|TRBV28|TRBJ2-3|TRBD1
TGTGCCAGCAGTTTAGAGGGGGCTACGCAGTATTTT
CASSLEGATQYF
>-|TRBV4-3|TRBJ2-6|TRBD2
TGCGCCAGCAGCCAAGGGCCAGCGGGGGGTATTGGTGGGGCCAACGTCCTGACTTTC
CASSQGPAGGIGGANVLTF
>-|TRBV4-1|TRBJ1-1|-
TGCGCCAGCAGCCAAGGGGGGAGCAGGAACACTGAAGCTTTCTTT
CASSQGGSRNTEAFF
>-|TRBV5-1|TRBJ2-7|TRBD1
TGCGCCAGCAGCTCCCCGGGACAGGGGAGCGAGCAGTACTTC
CASSSPGQGSEQYF
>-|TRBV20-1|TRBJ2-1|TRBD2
TGCAGTGCAGCGGGGGCCGGCAATGAGCAGTTCTTC
CSAAGAGNEQFF
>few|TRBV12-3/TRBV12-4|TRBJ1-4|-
TGTGCCAGCAGTTCCGGACAGAGATTTAATGAAAAACTGTTTTTT
CASSSGQRFNEKLFF
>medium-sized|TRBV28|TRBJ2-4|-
TGTGCCAGCAGTGGGTCGGGACCCAAAAACATTCAGTACTTC
CASSGSGPKNIQYF
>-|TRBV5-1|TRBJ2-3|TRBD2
TGCGCCAGCAGCTTGGGACTAGCGGACTTAGGTGCGCAGTATTTT
CASSLGLADLGAQYF
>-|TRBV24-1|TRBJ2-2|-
TGTGCCACCAGTGATTTAGTCCGCAACACCGGGGAGCTGTTTTTT
CATSDLVRNTGELFF
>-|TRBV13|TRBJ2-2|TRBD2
TGTGCCAGCAGCCCCCTTGTAGCGGGGGTCACCGGGGAGCTGTTTTTT
CASSPLVAGVTGELFF
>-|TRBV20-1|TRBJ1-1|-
TGCAGTGCTCCCCCCGGATACAGGGTCAGCACTGAAGCTTTCTTT
CSAPPGYRVSTEAFF
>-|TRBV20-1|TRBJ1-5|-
TGCAGTGCTAGTAACAATCAGCCCCAGCATTTT
CSASNNQPQHF
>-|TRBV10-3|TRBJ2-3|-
TGTGCCATCAGTGAGAACGGGGGCCTATATACGCAGTATTTT
CAISENGGLYTQYF
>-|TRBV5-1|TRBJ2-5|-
TGCGCCAGCAGCTTAACGGGGGCCCAAGAGACCCAGTACTTC
CASSLTGAQETQYF
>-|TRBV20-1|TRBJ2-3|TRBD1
TGCAGTGCTCCGACAGGGGGCAACACAGATACGCAGTATTTT
CSAPTGGNTDTQYF
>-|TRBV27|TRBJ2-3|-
TGTGCCAGCAGTTTTAGTCGGGGACACAATACGCAGTATTTT
CASSFSRGHNTQYF
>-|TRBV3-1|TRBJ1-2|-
TGTGCCAGCAGCCAGCGGTCAGCGGACCCTTACTATGGCTACACCTTC
CASSQRSADPYYGYTF
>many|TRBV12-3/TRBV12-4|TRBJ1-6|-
TGTGCCAGCTCTTCCCATTCCTTGGATGGTTCACCCCTCCACTTT
CASSSHSLDGSPLHF